Below, 20 T cell receptor beta chains from the same sample are listed, as sequenced in a study of T cell responses to AZD1222 COVID-19 vaccine. The repertoire was sequenced with immunoSEQ multiplex PCR; TCRdb's copy has only in-frame clones and lacks some. The table records 120,000 to 150,000 clones, 85% to 95% of them present only once. The material sequenced was peripheral blood, taken on day 0 of MenACWY control vaccination. Receptor source: an adult in good health.

The chain recombines TRBV28 with TRBJ1-2; D perhaps matches TRBD1 (5 bases). Trimming cost V 2 bases and J 8 bases, with 9 bases left between them. Germline V gene lookup returns CDR1 MDHEN and CDR2 SYDVKM. The length of the CDR3 is 12 residues. The chain's CDR3 is CASSLEGKGYTF. The CDR3 DNA is TGTGCCAGCAGTTTAGAGGGGAAGGGCTACACCTTC.

The chain's CDR3 is CASSRPARDNLHF. CDR3 DNA: TGCGCCAGCAGCCGACCCGCCCGGGACAACCTCCACTTT. The chain links TRBV5-1 to TRBJ1-6; D perhaps matches TRBD1 (6 bases). The CDR3 totals 13 residues. Trimming left V 4 bases short and J 15 bases short, with 17 bases between. Germline values: CDR1 SGHRS, CDR2 YFSETQ.

The V and J genes are TRBV19 and TRBJ1-5, with unresolved D. CDR3 length: 14 amino acids. V lost 1 base and J lost 7, with 11 bases in between. Germline CDR1 is LNHDA and CDR2 is SQIVND (reference sequence). The CDR3, as DNA: TGTGCCAGTAGTATAGCCCGTCCGGGCCAGCCCCAGCATTTT. Protein product: CASSIARPGQPQHF.

This clone was counted once. This chain connects TRBV10-3 to TRBJ1-1, with TRBD1 matching 7 bases. The CDR3 runs to 16 residues. J was trimmed by 0 bases and V by 7 bases; bases with no gene match: 11. In germline, CDR1 is ENHRY, CDR2 SYGVKD. This CDR3 is CAITRSPGTVNTEAFF. CDR3 DNA sequence: TGTGCCATCACCCGCTCTCCCGGGACAGTGAACACTGAAGCTTTCTTT.

There are a few counts of this clone. This chain joins TRBV4-2 and TRBJ1-2; D is perhaps TRBD1 (6 bases). Between the trimmed V and J ends, which lost 2 bases and 3 bases, there was a span of 16 bases. The CDR3 sequence is 16 residues long. Looked up from germline, CDR1 is LGHNA and CDR2 is YNFKEQ. The CDR3 sequence is CASSQPSPTGDYGYTF. CDR3 sequence (DNA): TGTGCCAGCAGCCAACCTTCCCCGACAGGTGACTATGGCTACACCTTC.

The chain has TRBV12-3 or TRBV12-4 and TRBJ2-7; D is undetermined. This CDR3 is built from 12 residues. The ends were cut back, 3 bases at V and 6 bases at J, with 9 bases in the middle. CDR3 sequence (DNA): TGTGCCAGCAGTTTTTCGCAACCCGAGCAGTACTTC. Protein sequence: CASSFSQPEQYF.

This chain links TRBV9 with TRBJ2-3; TRBD2 matches at 9 bases. This CDR3 region has 18 residues. With 0 bases clipped from V and 1 base from J, the junction kept 9 bases outside the gene matches. Per the germline V gene, CDR1 is SGDLS and CDR2 is YYNGEE. The CDR3 DNA reads TGTGCCAGCAGCGTAGGGGTAGCGGGGGACTCCCGCACAGATACGCAGTATTTT. Its protein product is CASSVGVAGDSRTDTQYF.

J is TRBJ2-3 and V is TRBV10-3; D call uncertain. The germline V gene encodes CDR1 ENHRY and CDR2 SYGVKD. Deletions cut 1 base from V and 2 bases from J, with 1 base between. The CDR3 covers 12 residues. The CDR3 loop is CAISEFTDTQYF. CDR3 nucleotides: TGTGCCATCAGTGAGTTCACAGATACGCAGTATTTT.

The V and J genes are TRBV3-1 (or the pseudogene TRBV3-2) and TRBJ1-1, with D maybe TRBD1 (6 bases). CDR1 is LGHDT, CDR2 YNNKEL, per germline (reference sequence). The CDR3 extends over 15 amino acids. With 2 bases removed from V and 0 bases from J, the gap between germline ends came to 10 bases. In nucleotides, the CDR3 is TGTGCCAGCAGCCAAAGGGACACCATGAACACTGAAGCTTTCTTT. Protein product: CASSQRDTMNTEAFF.

V is TRBV15 and J is TRBJ2-3; 8 nucleotides agree with TRBD1. The junction had 9 bases not matched to a gene; V was cut back by 3 bases and J by 1 base. Germline lookup yields CDR1 LNHNV and CDR2 YYDKDF (reference sequence). The CDR3 runs to 17 residues. CDR3 protein: CATSRPQGGQGTDTQYF. The CDR3, as DNA: TGTGCCACCAGCAGGCCCCAAGGGGGACAGGGCACAGATACGCAGTATTTT.

The chain uses TRBV7-8 and TRBJ2-2; weak D call: TRBD1 (6 bases). The CDR3 is 15 amino acids. Trimming cost V 2 bases and J 1 base, with 8 bases left between them. Germline V CDR1 and CDR2: SGHVS, FQNEAQ. CDR3 in amino acids: CASSLYRENTGELFF. Written as DNA, the CDR3 is TGTGCCAGCAGCTTATACAGGGAGAACACCGGGGAGCTGTTTTTT.

This chain uses TRBV5-5 with TRBJ1-3; D gene unclear. From germline, CDR1 is SGHKS and CDR2 YYEKEE (reference sequence). This CDR3 has 11 amino acids. The ends were cut back, 0 bases at V and 6 bases at J, with 1 base in the middle. CDR3 DNA sequence: TGTGCCAGCAGCTTGGAAAACACCATATATTTT. Its protein is CASSLENTIYF. Full variable domain (outside the CDR3, taken from reference TRBV5-5 and TRBJ1-3): DAGVTQSPTHLIKTRGQQVTLRCSPISGHKSVSWYQQVLGQGPQFIFQYYEKEERGRGNFPDRFSARQFPNYSSELNVNALLLGDSALYLCASSLENTIYFGEGSWLTVV.

The chain is built from TRBV4-1 and TRBJ1-5, with D perhaps TRBD1 (5 bases). The CDR3 extends over 18 amino acids. Germline V gene sequence: CDR1 MGHRA, CDR2 YSYEKL. With 4 bases removed from V and 3 bases from J, the gap between germline ends came to 22 bases. The CDR3 here is CASSLSPPAQAFNQPQHF. The CDR3, as DNA: TGCGCCAGCAGCCTAAGTCCCCCCGCACAGGCGTTCAATCAGCCCCAGCATTTT.

This chain joins TRBV12-5 and TRBJ2-3; tentative D call: TRBD1 (6 bases). V dropped 11 bases and J dropped 2 bases, with 14 bases sitting between them. The CDR3 extends over 13 amino acids. Germline CDR1 is LGHNT and CDR2 is FRNRAP. CDR3 sequence reads: CAAGDTYTDTQYF. The DNA for the CDR3 is TGTGCTGCTGGGGACACCTACACAGATACGCAGTATTTT.

This clone was counted only a few times. The chain has TRBV7-9 and TRBJ2-7; a possible D gene is TRBD2 (5 bases). V was shortened by 1 base and J by 3 bases, with 10 bases between the two germline ends. Germline V lookup: CDR1 SEHNR, CDR2 FQNEAQ (reference sequence). This CDR3 is 14 amino acids long. The chain's CDR3 is CASSLEAVNYEQYF. The CDR3 DNA reads TGTGCCAGCAGCTTAGAAGCGGTGAACTACGAGCAGTACTTC.

This chain joins TRBV10-3 and TRBJ1-1, with a tentative D call TRBD1 (5 bases). This CDR3 is 13 amino acids long. V gave up 4 bases and J gave up 1 base, with 7 bases separating them. Germline CDR1 reads ENHRY; CDR2 reads SYGVKD. CDR3 sequence (DNA): TGTGCCATCAGTGGGCAGGGGAACACTGAAGCTTTCTTT. Residues: CAISGQGNTEAFF.

The chain joins TRBV12-5 to TRBJ1-3; D remains ambiguous. CDR1 and CDR2 from the germline V gene are LGHNT and FRNRAP. V lost 3 bases, J lost 0 bases, and 18 bases lay in between. The CDR3 sequence is 18 residues long. This CDR3 is CASGFQTYNTTSGNTIYF. CDR3 nucleotide sequence: TGTGCTAGTGGTTTCCAAACCTATAACACGACCTCTGGAAACACCATATATTTT.

The chain links TRBV19 to TRBJ2-2; weak D call: TRBD2 (6 bases). The CDR3 is made up of 15 amino acids. Trimming removed 10 bases at V and 2 bases at J, with 17 bases between. Germline V lookup: CDR1 LNHDA, CDR2 SQIVND (reference sequence). The CDR3 spells CATQEGTRNTGELFF. Here the CDR3 DNA reads TGTGCCACCCAAGAGGGGACTCGAAACACCGGGGAGCTGTTTTTT. The whole variable domain, filled in from reference TRBV19 and TRBJ2-2, reads DGGITQSPKYLFRKEGQNVTLSCEQNLNHDAMYWYRQDPGQGLRLIYYSQIVNDFQKGDIAEGYSVSREKKESFPLTVTSAQKNPTAFYLCATQEGTRNTGELFFGEGSRLTVL.

The CDR3 here is CASSLQVSTTNEKLFF. The DNA of the CDR3 is TGCGCCAGCAGCTTACAGGTTTCTACAACTAATGAAAAACTGTTTTTT. V gene TRBV5-1 combines with J gene TRBJ1-4; D is possibly TRBD1 (5 bases). Trimming took off 2 bases at V and 0 bases at J, with 11 bases between the two ends. The CDR3 loop spans 16 amino acids. Germline lookup yields CDR1 SGHRS and CDR2 YFSETQ.

The chain has TRBV5-1 and TRBJ1-2; D call uncertain. The germline V and J ends were trimmed by 4 bases and 2 bases, with 21 bases remaining between them. Germline CDR1 SGHRS, CDR2 YFSETQ. There are 17 residues in the CDR3. The CDR3 sequence: CASSPSLSEGRNYGYTF. The CDR3, as DNA: TGCGCCAGCAGCCCCTCACTCTCGGAAGGACGAAACTATGGCTACACCTTC. The full variable domain, in which reference TRBV5-1 and TRBJ1-2 provide the parts outside the CDR3, is KAGVTQTPRYLIKTRGQQVTLSCSPISGHRSVSWYQQTPGQGLQFLFEYFSETQRNKGNFPGRFSGRQFSNSRSEMNVSTLELGDSALYLCASSPSLSEGRNYGYTFGSGTRLTVV.